This T cell receptor beta chain appears in the sequencing data of a study (dated by TCRdb to about 2016). Preparation of the library involved RT-PCR. The instrument given in TCRdb is Illumina MiSeq. TCRdb applied fastp at Q25 and MiXCR to the public reads, then kept only in-frame beta chains. Each entry is one CDR3 protein sequence, shown with its most common DNA and genes. The sample contains approximately 720,000 distinct CDR3 sequences, approximately 15% of them found a single time. The ten largest clones represent about 3.6% of the sample. Comment on this clonotype: This receptor's antigen is unknown. Base qualities are missing; no much larger clone stands one base away.

The CDR1 and CDR2 encoded by the germline V gene are SGHAT and FQNNGV. The CDR3 spans 14 residues, from the cysteine through the phenylalanine. Just the 42-base CDR3 DNA is kept, in frame starting at base 1. V is cut by 0 bases and J by 10 bases, and the space between the germline ends is 10 bases. The receptor was isolated from a female donor in good health, serving as a healthy control. The chain is assembled from TRBV11-2 and TRBJ1-6; the D gene cannot be named for sure. Sequencing was carried out using memory CD4+ T cells from blood. Here is the DNA: TGTGCCAGCAGCTTAGAGAGGGTGGGATCACCCCTCCACTTT. This translates into CASSLERVGSPLHF.